One sample yielded the 27 T cell receptor beta chains listed below, sequenced in a study of blood T cells in healthy people across ages. The use of a sample-barcoded 5' primer and a J-beta primer mix characterized a second PCR of 7 to 11 cycles. MiXCR was run by TCRdb on the 5' RACE reads, yielding one entry per CDR3 protein. The table records hundreds of thousands of distinct CDR3 sequences, roughly a quarter of them present only once. The data also belong to a second study, concerning T cells of mothers and their children.

The sequenced sample consisted of blood. Source of these receptors: a boy aged 2 to 10 in good health.

This clonotype was picked up a small number of times. J is TRBJ2-7 and V is TRBV6-5; 11 bases agree with TRBD2. Germline loops: CDR1 MNHEY, CDR2 SVGAGI. Germline trimming cut 6 bases from V and 12 bases from J; bases unmatched to any gene: 7. CDR3 size: 12 residues. DNA of the CDR3: TGTGCCAGCAGCAGGGGACTAGCGGATACGTACTTC. This codes for CASSRGLADTYF.

This clonotype has more than one count but fewer than ten. The V and J genes are TRBV29-1 and TRBJ2-3, with 10 bases fitting TRBD2. J gave up 6 bases and V 3 bases, and 9 bases lay outside the gene matches. Germline V CDR1 and CDR2: SQVTM, ANQGSEA. This CDR3 is 15 amino acids long. The CDR3 sequence is CSVDGLAEARDTQYF. The CDR3 DNA reads TGCAGCGTTGATGGACTAGCGGAGGCCCGGGATACGCAGTATTTT.

The sample holds one count of this clonotype. The CDR3 loop is CASSGRQGKDTDTQYF. Here the CDR3 DNA reads TGTGCCAGCAGTGGCCGACAGGGGAAAGACACAGATACGCAGTATTTT. The rearrangement links TRBV2 to TRBJ2-3; 8 nucleotides align to TRBD1. V shed 4 bases and J 2 bases; nucleotides not matched to a gene: 8. Looked up from germline, CDR1 is SNHLY and CDR2 is FYNNEI. This CDR3 is built from 16 residues.

This chain joins TRBV28 and TRBJ2-1; tentative D call: TRBD1 (6 bases). The CDR3 runs to 14 residues. V dropped 6 bases and J dropped 7 bases, with 16 bases sitting between them. Germline loops: CDR1 MDHEN, CDR2 SYDVKM. The CDR3 DNA reads TGTGCCAGCAGCCCCCCAGACAGGTCAAATGAGCAGTTCTTC. Residues: CASSPPDRSNEQFF.

This clonotype showed up just a few times. The chain joins TRBV7-2 to TRBJ1-1; D is possibly TRBD1 (6 bases). V was trimmed by 4 bases and J by 5 bases, leaving 14 bases between them. Germline V lookup: CDR1 SGHTA, CDR2 FQGNSA. The CDR3 extends over 14 amino acids. The CDR3 bases are TGTGCCAGCAGCTCGAAAGGGGGAGGGACTGAAGCTTTCTTT. Translation: CASSSKGGGTEAFF.

This clonotype occurred a few times. The chain carries TRBV24-1 and TRBJ1-1; TRBD1 might be the D (5 bases). Trimming left V 2 bases short and J 3 bases short, with 18 bases between. CDR1 is KGHDR, CDR2 SFDVKD, per germline. This CDR3 contains 17 residues. This chain's CDR3 is CATSDYPGQLKDTEAFF. CDR3 nucleotide sequence: TGTGCCACCAGTGATTACCCGGGGCAGCTTAAGGACACTGAAGCTTTCTTT.

The CDR3 reads CASGRRFGETQYF. The DNA for the CDR3 is TGTGCCAGCGGCAGGCGGTTCGGCGAGACCCAGTACTTC. The chain carries TRBV2 and TRBJ2-5, with unresolved D. The germline V gene has CDR1 SNHLY and CDR2 FYNNEI. Trimming shortened V by 8 bases and J by 5 bases, and 15 bases separated the two germline ends. The CDR3 has 13 amino acids.

The chain links TRBV12-3 or TRBV12-4 to TRBJ2-2, with D perhaps matching TRBD2 (6 bases). V lost 7 bases to trimming and J lost 3 bases, with 9 bases between them. The CDR3 loop spans 13 amino acids. CDR3 protein: CASTWRDTGELFF. In DNA form, the CDR3 reads TGTGCCAGCACCTGGAGGGACACCGGGGAGCTGTTTTTT.

This sequence joins TRBV29-1 and TRBJ2-1; D uncertain. Trimming stripped 4 bases from V and 6 bases from J, with 19 bases between. Germline CDR1 is SQVTM and CDR2 is ANQGSEA. This CDR3 region has 15 residues. CDR3 loop: CSVGVPPRTSNEQFF. The CDR3 DNA is TGCAGCGTTGGGGTCCCACCCCGTACTTCCAATGAGCAGTTCTTC.

V usage is TRBV14 and J usage is TRBJ2-7; 13 bases align to TRBD2. TRBJ2-1 matches the DNA end more closely, so the J call is doubtful. Germline CDR1 and CDR2: SGHDN and FVKESK. This CDR3 is 15 amino acids long. CDR3 sequence reads: CASSQGTSGSHEQFF. The CDR3 nucleotides read TGTGCCAGCAGCCAAGGGACTAGCGGGAGCCATGAGCAGTTCTTC.

In its sample, this clonotype was seen a few times. The chain combines TRBV3-1 with TRBJ2-3, with D unresolved. Trimming cost V 0 bases and J 4 bases, with 11 bases left between them. This CDR3 contains 15 residues. Germline assignment: CDR1 LGHDT and CDR2 YNNKEL (reference sequence). Here the CDR3 DNA reads TGTGCCAGCAGCCAAGAGGTCGGAAATCCAGATACGCAGTATTTT. This sequence encodes CASSQEVGNPDTQYF.

The genes are TRBV2 and TRBJ1-1; D remains ambiguous. CDR1 SNHLY and CDR2 FYNNEI come from the germline V gene. This CDR3 has 14 residues. V lost 4 bases to trimming and J lost 5 bases, with 14 bases between them. The CDR3 region has the DNA TGTGCCAGCAGTGGAATGGCCGGGAATACTGAAGCTTTCTTT. The encoded protein is CASSGMAGNTEAFF.

This sequence joins TRBV20-1 and TRBJ2-1; TRBD2 aligns across 7 bases. This CDR3 has 12 residues. The germline gives CDR1 DFQATT, CDR2 SNEGSKA (reference sequence). Trimming cost V 4 bases and J 5 bases; bases outside gene matches: 2. CDR3 coding DNA: TGCAGTGCTACTAGCGGAAACAATGAGCAGTTCTTC. It is translated as CSATSGNNEQFF.

The V call is TRBV24-1, the J call TRBJ2-1; 7 nucleotides match TRBD1. The V segment lost 7 bases and the J segment 4 bases; nucleotides outside the gene matches: 3. CDR1 KGHDR and CDR2 SFDVKD come from the germline V gene. The CDR3 covers 13 residues. The CDR3 sequence is CATSRQGYNEQFF. As DNA, the CDR3 is TGTGCCACCAGCCGACAGGGATACAATGAGCAGTTCTTC.

The chain combines TRBV7-9 with TRBJ2-5; TRBD1 matches at 9 bases. The J call may be in error: the DNA end matches TRBJ2-7 better. This CDR3 spans 17 amino acids. Germline lookup yields CDR1 SEHNR and CDR2 FQNEAQ (reference sequence). This CDR3 reads CASSLGLRQGDSYEQYF. The CDR3 coding sequence is TGTGCCAGCAGCTTAGGTTTAAGACAGGGGGACTCCTACGAGCAGTACTTC.

This clonotype was counted a few times. A junction boundary mismatches the germline segment, possibly from a read error. The chain joins TRBV15 to TRBJ2-7; 8 bases line up with TRBD1. The germline gives CDR1 LNHNV, CDR2 YYDKDF (reference sequence). CDR3 length: 11 residues. The DNA for the CDR3 is TGTGCCACCAGCTCACGGACAGGGTACGACTTC. The encoded protein is CATSSRTGYDF.

This sequence joins TRBV20-1 and TRBJ2-7; maybe TRBD1 (6 bases). CDR3 length: 15 residues. Germline V lookup: CDR1 DFQATT, CDR2 SNEGSKA (reference sequence). Trimming removed 1 base at V and 1 base at J, with 14 bases between. The DNA for the CDR3 is TGCAGTGCTAGAGGGGGGCGGGTCGCGTCCTACGAGCAGTACTTC. Its translation: CSARGGRVASYEQYF.

The chain joins TRBV10-3 to TRBJ1-2, with 10 bases lining up with TRBD1. CDR3 length equals 17 residues. Unmatched junction bases numbered 6, after V lost 0 bases and J lost 2 bases. CDR1 is ENHRY, CDR2 SYGVKD, per germline. CDR3 sequence reads: CAISESERTGGNYGYTF. CDR3 DNA sequence: TGTGCCATCAGTGAGTCGGAGAGGACAGGGGGGAACTATGGCTACACCTTC.

V is TRBV14 and J is TRBJ2-1; tentative D call: TRBD2 (6 bases). CDR3 length: 16 residues. Germline loops: CDR1 SGHDN, CDR2 FVKESK. V was clipped by 0 bases and J by 7 bases, with 16 bases between them. The CDR3 reads CASSQDWDSVGNEQFF. In DNA, the CDR3 is TGTGCCAGCAGCCAAGATTGGGACTCCGTCGGGAATGAGCAGTTCTTC.

This clonotype came up a few times. This rearrangement joins TRBV20-1 to TRBJ2-1, with 8 bases identical to TRBD2. The length of the CDR3 is 16 residues. Trimming cost V 2 bases and J 6 bases; bases outside gene matches: 12. The germline V gene has CDR1 DFQATT and CDR2 SNEGSKA (reference sequence). CDR3 nucleotides: TGCAGTGCTAGACTCCCCCCCCAGCGGGGGACCAATGAGCAGTTCTTC. It specifies CSARLPPQRGTNEQFF.

This clonotype was detected only a few times. The chain links TRBV30 to TRBJ1-1; D possibly corresponds to TRBD1 (6 bases). Trimming removed 8 bases from V and 0 bases from J, with 19 bases in between. Germline V lookup: CDR1 GTSNPN, CDR2 SVGIG (reference sequence). This CDR3 has 15 residues. The CDR3 spells CAGNRDLIMNTEAFF. Here the CDR3 DNA reads TGTGCCGGTAACAGGGACCTCATCATGAACACTGAAGCTTTCTTT.

This chain links TRBV6-6 with TRBJ2-7; 12 bases are a match to TRBD1. V lost 8 bases to trimming and J lost 5 bases; unmatched junction nucleotides: 10. Per germline, CDR1 MNHNY and CDR2 SVGAGI (reference sequence). The CDR3 has 15 amino acids. CDR3 bases: TGTGCCAGCCTTCGTTCGGGACAGGGGGCCCACGAGCAGTACTTC. It is translated as CASLRSGQGAHEQYF.

This clonotype has only one observation. The chain combines TRBV14 with TRBJ2-3; 9 nucleotides line up with TRBD2. The V and J ends lost 5 bases and 3 bases, in that order; junction bases with no gene match: 6. Germline V gene sequence: CDR1 SGHDN, CDR2 FVKESK. The CDR3 runs 15 residues. CDR3 protein: CASSGLAWETDTQYF. The DNA for the CDR3 is TGTGCCAGCAGCGGACTAGCGTGGGAAACAGATACGCAGTATTTT.

The rearrangement uses TRBV7-9 and TRBJ2-1; D possibly uses TRBD1 or TRBD2 (5 bases each). Germline V lookup: CDR1 SEHNR, CDR2 FQNEAQ (reference sequence). This CDR3 has 16 amino acids. The V and J ends lost 1 base and 5 bases respectively, with 15 bases between them. The CDR3, as DNA: TGTGCCAGCAGCTTAGGGGTAACGAGGGGCCACAATGAGCAGTTCTTC. Translated: CASSLGVTRGHNEQFF. The whole variable domain, remainder taken from reference TRBV7-9 and TRBJ2-1, is DTGVSQNPRHKITKRGQNVTFRCDPISEHNRLYWYRQTLGQGPEFLTYFQNEAQLEKSRLLSDRFSAERPKGSFSTLEIQRTEQGDSAMYLCASSLGVTRGHNEQFFGPGTRLTVL.

This clonotype was seen only a few times. V is TRBV7-2 and J is TRBJ2-1; 13 bases agree with TRBD2. Trimming took 1 base from V and 8 from J; bases not matched to a gene: 5. Germline values: CDR1 SGHTA, CDR2 FQGNSA. This CDR3 is built from 16 residues. CDR3: CASSLGTSGSMYEQFF. The CDR3 coding sequence is TGTGCCAGCAGCTTAGGGACTAGCGGGAGTATGTATGAGCAGTTCTTC.

This sequence joins TRBV5-1 and TRBJ2-3; 10 bases map to TRBD2. This CDR3 is built from 17 residues. Per germline, CDR1 SGHRS and CDR2 YFSETQ. J gave up 5 bases and V 3 bases, and 12 bases lay outside the gene matches. The CDR3 protein is CASSYRPSGSPLDTQYF. Written as DNA, the CDR3 is TGCGCCAGCAGCTACCGGCCTAGCGGGAGCCCCCTAGATACGCAGTATTTT.

This clonotype was seen a few times. The CDR3 nucleotides are TGTGCCAGCAGTCTCAGGGCTAGTGGAGACGAGCAGTACTTC. It codes for CASSLRASGDEQYF. This chain joins TRBV12-3 or TRBV12-4 and TRBJ2-7; D is perhaps TRBD1 (5 bases). The CDR3 is 14 amino acids. Trimming removed 5 bases from V and 5 bases from J, with 16 bases in between.